One and the same sample provided the 14 T cell receptor beta chains below, sequenced in a study. A single record per CDR3 protein comes from TCRdb applying MiXCR to the 5' RACE reads. This table holds more than 45,000 distinct CDR3 sequences, around a quarter found once. Input material: tumor-infiltrating memory CD4+ T cells sorted from the breast tumor. This sample's subset: memory CD4+ T cells, CD4+CD45RO+CD25-. These TCRs come from a female donor with breast cancer.

The CDR3: CASSPTREEGSPLHF. The CDR3 DNA reads TGTGCCAGCTCACCCACCAGGGAGGAGGGATCACCCCTCCACTTT. The V gene is TRBV18, the J gene TRBJ1-6, with a weak D call TRBD1 (5 bases). The CDR3 consists of 15 residues. Looked up from germline, CDR1 is KGHSH and CDR2 is LQKENI. V dropped 3 bases and J dropped 10 bases, with 16 bases sitting between them.

V gene TRBV15 combines with J gene TRBJ1-1; weak D call: TRBD1 (5 bases). V lost 1 base, J lost 6 bases, and 12 bases lay in between. Germline CDR1 reads LNHNV; CDR2 reads YYDKDF (reference sequence). This CDR3 has 14 residues. The DNA of the CDR3 is TGTGCCACCAGCAGAGGGGGGGGTTCGGCTGAAGCTTTCTTT. Translating gives CATSRGGGSAEAFF.

The sample holds many counts of this clonotype. This chain uses TRBV6-2 or TRBV6-3 with TRBJ1-1, with D hard to call. This CDR3 region has 17 residues. Trimming cost V 0 bases and J 0 bases, with 14 bases left between them. The germline V gene encodes CDR1 MNHEY and CDR2 SVGEGT. The CDR3 coding sequence is TGTGCCAGCAGTTACTCGATTGGGGTAGCCATGAACACTGAAGCTTTCTTT. It is translated as CASSYSIGVAMNTEAFF.

The chain uses TRBV5-1 and TRBJ1-1; 10 bases are shared with TRBD1. Germline-derived CDR1 and CDR2 are SGHRS and YFSETQ. V lost 6 bases, J lost 4 bases, and 6 bases stayed unmatched. The CDR3 has 14 residues. This CDR3 reads CASTRTGGSTEAFF. DNA of the CDR3: TGCGCCAGCACTAGGACAGGGGGAAGCACTGAAGCTTTCTTT.

This clonotype was seen a few times. J is TRBJ1-6 and V is TRBV5-5; 10 nucleotides line up with TRBD1. This CDR3 spans 16 amino acids. V was clipped by 0 bases and J by 7 bases; unmatched bases: 4. Germline CDR1 is SGHKS and CDR2 is YYEKEE (reference sequence). This chain's CDR3 is CASSLEGTGANSPLHF. The CDR3 bases are TGTGCCAGCAGCTTGGAAGGGACAGGGGCGAATTCACCCCTCCACTTT.

The chain is built from TRBV20-1 and TRBJ1-2; 8 bases are shared with TRBD1. The germline CDR1 and CDR2 sequences are DFQATT and SNEGSKA (reference sequence). This CDR3 comprises 13 residues. Losses at the gene ends were 3 bases for V and 8 bases for J; bases not matched to a gene: 8. For the CDR3, the DNA is TGCAGTGCTAGCCCCCAGGGGGCGTTCGGCTACACCTTC. Its protein product is CSASPQGAFGYTF.

The J gene is TRBJ2-1, the V gene TRBV12-3 or TRBV12-4; D uncertain. The CDR3 extends over 15 amino acids. Trimming removed 5 bases from V and 0 bases from J, with 11 bases in between. CDR3 nucleotide sequence: TGTGCCAGCAGTCCCCTCCGGAGCTCCTACAATGAGCAGTTCTTC. Translating it yields CASSPLRSSYNEQFF.

The V call is TRBV6-1, the J call TRBJ2-1; tentatively, D is TRBD2 (6 bases). Germline CDR1 reads MNHNS; CDR2 reads SASEGT. This CDR3 is built from 17 residues. V lost 4 bases and J 4 bases, leaving 20 bases between the germline ends. Here the CDR3 reads CASSGRWGEVIYNEQFF. In nucleotides, the CDR3 is TGTGCCAGCAGTGGTCGGTGGGGGGAGGTAATTTACAATGAGCAGTTCTTC.

This clonotype showed up many times. This chain uses TRBV28 with TRBJ2-7, with 7 bases fitting TRBD1. The J segment lost 0 bases and the V segment lost 5 bases, leaving 7 bases of the junction unmatched. The CDR3 sequence is 15 residues long. Germline CDR1 is MDHEN and CDR2 is SYDVKM. Here the CDR3 reads CASSAAGTDSYEQYF. CDR3 coding DNA: TGTGCCAGCAGTGCCGCCGGGACAGACTCCTACGAGCAGTACTTC.

The CDR3 reads CASSTAGKQTQYF. The CDR3 DNA sequence: TGCGCCAGCAGCACCGCAGGGAAGCAGACCCAGTACTTC. This rearrangement joins TRBV5-1 to TRBJ2-5, with D perhaps matching TRBD1 (5 bases). V was shortened by 4 bases and J by 6 bases, with 13 bases between the two germline ends. CDR3 length: 13 amino acids. Per germline, CDR1 SGHRS and CDR2 YFSETQ.

The chain joins TRBV29-1 to TRBJ1-5; tentatively, D is TRBD1 (5 bases). The CDR3 has 13 amino acids. V was trimmed by 7 bases and J by 3 bases, leaving 13 bases between them. Germline V gives CDR1 SQVTM, CDR2 ANQGSEA. The CDR3 is CSAADSLNQPQHF. In nucleotides, the CDR3 is TGCAGCGCTGCCGACAGCCTCAATCAGCCCCAGCATTTT.

The CDR3 DNA sequence: TGTGCCAGCGCAGGGGCGGACACTGAAGCTTTCTTT. Protein product: CASAGADTEAFF. The chain uses TRBV28 and TRBJ1-1; a weak D match, TRBD1 (6 bases). V dropped 8 bases and J dropped 3 bases, with 10 bases sitting between them. The CDR3 loop spans 12 amino acids. Germline loops: CDR1 MDHEN, CDR2 SYDVKM.

There are a few counts of this clonotype. The chain recombines TRBV3-1 with TRBJ2-5, with D hard to call. CDR1 and CDR2 from the germline V gene are LGHDT and YNNKEL (reference sequence). Trimming took 3 bases from V and 5 from J, leaving 10 bases between them. This CDR3 contains 13 residues. CDR3: CASSHNKRETQYF. The CDR3 DNA sequence: TGTGCCAGCAGCCATAATAAAAGGGAGACCCAGTACTTC.

This clonotype was recorded many times. The chain links TRBV7-3 to TRBJ1-1; TRBD1 might be the D (5 bases). V was clipped by 2 bases and J by 11 bases, with 12 bases between them. The CDR3 covers 12 residues. Germline-derived CDR1 and CDR2 are SGHTA and FQGTGA. The CDR3 DNA reads TGTGCCAGCAGCTTAGAAGGGGCGGCGGCTTTCTTT. Its translation is CASSLEGAAAFF.